This TCR beta chain was sequenced during a study of Graves' ophthalmopathy and Graves' hyperthyroidism. TCR beta CDR3 regions were amplified from RNA transcripts. Second-round multiplex PCR came after first-round RT-PCR with HTBI primers. TCRdb reprocessed the multiplex PCR reads with MiXCR, giving one entry per CDR3 protein. The table includes 600,000 to 650,000 distinct CDR3 sequences, about a fifth detected once. CDR1 is MDHEN and CDR2 is SYDVKM in the germline V gene. CDR3 length: 13 residues. V lost 0 bases and J lost 6; bases outside the gene matches: 2. This chain connects TRBV28 to TRBJ2-7; 7 bases map to TRBD1. The receptor was derived from a woman under 30 with stable Graves' hyperthyroidism. Some clones in this sample may be carry-over from other donors' samples. Sequencing was carried out using peripheral blood. The CDR3 sequence: CASSLWGTAEQYF. CDR3 coding DNA: TGTGCCAGCAGTTTATGGGGGACAGCCGAGCAGTACTTC. The complete variable domain, with remaining parts taken from reference TRBV28 and TRBJ2-7, reads DVKVTQSSRYLVKRTGEKVFLECVQDMDHENMFWYRQDPGLGLRLIYFSYDVKMKEKGDIPEGYSVSREKKERFSLILESASTNQTSMYLCASSLWGTAEQYFGPGTRLTVT.